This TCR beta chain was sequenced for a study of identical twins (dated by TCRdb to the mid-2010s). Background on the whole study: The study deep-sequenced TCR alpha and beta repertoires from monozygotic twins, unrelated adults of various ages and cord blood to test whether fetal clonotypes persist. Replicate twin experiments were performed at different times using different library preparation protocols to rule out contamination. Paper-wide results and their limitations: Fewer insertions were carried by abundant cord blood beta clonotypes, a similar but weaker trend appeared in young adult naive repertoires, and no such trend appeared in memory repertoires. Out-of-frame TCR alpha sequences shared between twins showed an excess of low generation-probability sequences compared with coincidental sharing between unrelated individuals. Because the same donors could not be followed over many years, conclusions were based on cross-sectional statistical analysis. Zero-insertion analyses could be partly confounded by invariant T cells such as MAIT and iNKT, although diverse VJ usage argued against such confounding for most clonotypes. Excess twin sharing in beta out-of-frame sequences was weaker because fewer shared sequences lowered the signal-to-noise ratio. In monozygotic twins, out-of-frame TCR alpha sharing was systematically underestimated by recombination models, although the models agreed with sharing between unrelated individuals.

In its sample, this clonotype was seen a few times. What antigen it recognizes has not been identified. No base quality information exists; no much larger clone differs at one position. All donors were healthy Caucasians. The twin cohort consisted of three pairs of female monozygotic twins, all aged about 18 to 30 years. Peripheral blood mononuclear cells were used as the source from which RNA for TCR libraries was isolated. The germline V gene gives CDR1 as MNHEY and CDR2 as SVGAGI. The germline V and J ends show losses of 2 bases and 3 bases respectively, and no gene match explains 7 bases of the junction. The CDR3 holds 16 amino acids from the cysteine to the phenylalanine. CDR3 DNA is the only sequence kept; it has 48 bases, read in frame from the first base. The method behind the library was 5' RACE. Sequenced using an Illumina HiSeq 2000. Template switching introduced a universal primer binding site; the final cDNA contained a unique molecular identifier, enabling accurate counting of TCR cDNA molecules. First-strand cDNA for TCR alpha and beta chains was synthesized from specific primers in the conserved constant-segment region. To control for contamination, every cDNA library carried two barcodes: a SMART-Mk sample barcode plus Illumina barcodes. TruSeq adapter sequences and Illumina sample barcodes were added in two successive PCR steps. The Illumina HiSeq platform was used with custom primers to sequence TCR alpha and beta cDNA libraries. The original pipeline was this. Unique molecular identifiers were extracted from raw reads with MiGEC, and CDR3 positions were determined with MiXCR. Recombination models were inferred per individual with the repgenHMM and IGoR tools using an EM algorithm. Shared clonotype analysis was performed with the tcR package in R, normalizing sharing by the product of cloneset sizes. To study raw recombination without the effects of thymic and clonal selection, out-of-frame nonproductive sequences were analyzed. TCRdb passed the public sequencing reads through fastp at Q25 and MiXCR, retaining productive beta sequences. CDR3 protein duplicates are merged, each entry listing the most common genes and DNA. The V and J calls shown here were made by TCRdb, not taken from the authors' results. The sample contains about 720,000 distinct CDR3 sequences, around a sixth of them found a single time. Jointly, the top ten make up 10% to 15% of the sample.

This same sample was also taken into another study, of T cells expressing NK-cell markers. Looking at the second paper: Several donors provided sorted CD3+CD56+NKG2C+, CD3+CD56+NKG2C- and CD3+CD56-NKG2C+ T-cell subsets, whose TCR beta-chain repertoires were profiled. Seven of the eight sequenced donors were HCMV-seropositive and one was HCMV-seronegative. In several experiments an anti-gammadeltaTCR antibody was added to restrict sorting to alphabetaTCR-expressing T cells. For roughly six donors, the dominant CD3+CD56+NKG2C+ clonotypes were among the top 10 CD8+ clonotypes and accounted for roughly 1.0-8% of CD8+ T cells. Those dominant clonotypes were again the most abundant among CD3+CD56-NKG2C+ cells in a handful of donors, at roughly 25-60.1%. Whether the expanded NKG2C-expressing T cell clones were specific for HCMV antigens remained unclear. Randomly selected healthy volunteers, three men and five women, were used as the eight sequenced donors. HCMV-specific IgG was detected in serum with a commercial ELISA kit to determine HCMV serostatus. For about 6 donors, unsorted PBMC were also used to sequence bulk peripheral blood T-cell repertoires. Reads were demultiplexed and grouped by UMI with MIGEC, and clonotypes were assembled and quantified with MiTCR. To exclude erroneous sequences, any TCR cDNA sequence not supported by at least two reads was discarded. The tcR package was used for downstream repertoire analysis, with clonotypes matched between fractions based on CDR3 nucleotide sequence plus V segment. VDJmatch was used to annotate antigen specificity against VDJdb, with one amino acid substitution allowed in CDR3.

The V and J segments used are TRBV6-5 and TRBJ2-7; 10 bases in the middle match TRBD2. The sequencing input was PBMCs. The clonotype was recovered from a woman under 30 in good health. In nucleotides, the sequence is TGTGCCAGCAGTTACCCGAGCGGGAGGGGAAGCTACGAGCAGTACTTC. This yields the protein CASSYPSGRGSYEQYF.